The T cell receptor (beta chain) under discussion was sequenced for a study of blood T cell repertoires in COVID-19. Study details: T cells, B-cell-depleted T cells, or PBMCs provided the cDNA or gDNA that served as material.

Trimming shortened V by 3 bases and J by 1 base, and 12 bases separated the two germline ends. Germline values: CDR1 MNHNY, CDR2 SVGAGI (reference sequence). The CDR3 length is 15 residues. In the authors' methods: Nucleated cell counts were estimated from reference gene primer amplification. The repertoire was sequenced with immunoSEQ multiplex PCR; TCRdb's copy has only in-frame clones and lacks some. V, J and clone size are taken as reported in that table, and D and trimming were inferred from the DNA itself. Altogether around 230,000 clones are present, roughly four fifths being singletons, with the ten largest covering about 9.5%.

Sequencing input: peripheral blood. J is TRBJ1-2 and V is TRBV6-6, with a tentative D call TRBD1 (6 bases). The TCR originated in a woman older than 75 with acute or convalescent COVID-19. The CDR3 sequence is CASSYQGPSNYGYTF. In DNA form, the CDR3 reads TGTGCCAGCAGTTATCAGGGGCCAAGTAACTATGGCTACACCTTC.